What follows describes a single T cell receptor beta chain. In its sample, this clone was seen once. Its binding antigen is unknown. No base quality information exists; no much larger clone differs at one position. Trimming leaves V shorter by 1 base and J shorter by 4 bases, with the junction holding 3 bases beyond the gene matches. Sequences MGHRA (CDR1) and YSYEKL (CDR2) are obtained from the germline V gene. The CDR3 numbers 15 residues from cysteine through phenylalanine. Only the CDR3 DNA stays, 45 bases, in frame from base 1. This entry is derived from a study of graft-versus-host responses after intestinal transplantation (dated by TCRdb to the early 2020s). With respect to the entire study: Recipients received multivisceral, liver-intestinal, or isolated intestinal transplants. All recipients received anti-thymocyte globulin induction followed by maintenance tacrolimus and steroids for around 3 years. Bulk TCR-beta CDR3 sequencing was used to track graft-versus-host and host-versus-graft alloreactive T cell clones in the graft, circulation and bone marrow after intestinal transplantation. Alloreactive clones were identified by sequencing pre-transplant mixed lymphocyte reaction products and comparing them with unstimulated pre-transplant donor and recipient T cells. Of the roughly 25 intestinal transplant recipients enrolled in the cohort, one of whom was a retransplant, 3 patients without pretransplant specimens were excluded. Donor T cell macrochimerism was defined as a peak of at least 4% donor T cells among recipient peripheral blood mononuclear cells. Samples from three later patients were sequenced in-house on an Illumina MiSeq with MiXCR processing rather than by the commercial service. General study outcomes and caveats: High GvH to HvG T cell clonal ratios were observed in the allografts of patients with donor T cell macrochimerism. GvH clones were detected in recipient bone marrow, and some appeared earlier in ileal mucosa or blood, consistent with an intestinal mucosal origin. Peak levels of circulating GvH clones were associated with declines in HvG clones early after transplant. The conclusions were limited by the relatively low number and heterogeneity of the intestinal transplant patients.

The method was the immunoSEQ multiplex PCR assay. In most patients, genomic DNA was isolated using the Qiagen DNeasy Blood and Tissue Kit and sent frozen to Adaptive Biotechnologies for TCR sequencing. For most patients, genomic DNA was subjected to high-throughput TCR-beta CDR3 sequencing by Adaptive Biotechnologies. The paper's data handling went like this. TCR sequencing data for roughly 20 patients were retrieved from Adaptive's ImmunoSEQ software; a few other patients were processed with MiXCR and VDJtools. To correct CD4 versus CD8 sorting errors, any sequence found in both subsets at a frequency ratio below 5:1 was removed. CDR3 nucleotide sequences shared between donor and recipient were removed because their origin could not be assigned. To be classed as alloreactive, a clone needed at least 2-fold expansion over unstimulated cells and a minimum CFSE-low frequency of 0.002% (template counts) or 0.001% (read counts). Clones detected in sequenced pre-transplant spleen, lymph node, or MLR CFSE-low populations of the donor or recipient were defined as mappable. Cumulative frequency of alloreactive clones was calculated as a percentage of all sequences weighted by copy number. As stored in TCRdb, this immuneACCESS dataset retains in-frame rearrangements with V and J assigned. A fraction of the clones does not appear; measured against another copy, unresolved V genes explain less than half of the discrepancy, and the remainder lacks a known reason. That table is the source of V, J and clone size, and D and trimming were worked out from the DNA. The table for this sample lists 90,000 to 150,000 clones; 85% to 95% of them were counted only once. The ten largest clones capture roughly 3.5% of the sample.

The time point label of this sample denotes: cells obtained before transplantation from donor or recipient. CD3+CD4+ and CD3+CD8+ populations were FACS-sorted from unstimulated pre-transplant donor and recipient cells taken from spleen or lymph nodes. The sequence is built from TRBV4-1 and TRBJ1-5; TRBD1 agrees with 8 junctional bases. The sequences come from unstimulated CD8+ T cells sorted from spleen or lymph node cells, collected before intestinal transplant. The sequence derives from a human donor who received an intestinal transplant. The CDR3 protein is CASSQGGTGNQPQHF. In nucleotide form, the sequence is TGCGCCAGCAGCCAAGGGGGGACAGGTAATCAGCCCCAGCATTTT.